This T cell receptor (beta chain) appears in the sequencing data of a study of cytomegalovirus exposure and HLA in healthy donors (dated by TCRdb to 2015 to 2018). Broadly, across the study: In an earlier analysis of under 600 of the donors, roughly 300 Gb of sequence data and just under 120 million unique TCR beta sequences from about 179 million T cells were reported. In an earlier analysis of about 590 of the donors, high-throughput TCR beta sequencing was used to judge whether each TCR beta V gene segment behaved as functional or pseudogenic. Donor age, sex, ethnicity and CMV serostatus were compiled alongside the repertoire data. Roughly 5 DR-DQ haplotypes were treated as single units for association and clustering because of strong linkage in the cohort. In a later analysis, previously published TCR beta repertoires from fewer than 750 donors were re-analyzed and high-resolution HLA genotyping was added so that TCR occurrence patterns could be studied. Around 300 gigabases of sequencing data and tens of millions of unique TCR sequences were included in an early release covering about 600 HLA-typed donors. The number of donors typed differed by locus, with roughly 629-640 for A, B, C, DRB1 and DQB1, roughly 520 for DQA1, 606 for DPA1, and approximately 470 for DPB1. On average, 235,054 unique TCR beta nucleotide sequences were sequenced per donor among 398 genotyped donors of the cohort, with roughly 18% of those sequences being non-productive. The study used immunosequencing to profile the T cell repertoires of approximately 650 subjects and linked those repertoires to cytomegalovirus serostatus. A later genetic analysis took genome-wide SNP genotypes for about 65% of the 666 donors and used that subset as a discovery cohort. Among the approximately 430 genotyped donors, more than 70% belonged to the genetic ancestry cluster associated with self-reported Caucasian donors. To predict cytomegalovirus infection status, the study brought together high-throughput TCR immunosequencing, statistical association of individual TCRs with disease status, and machine learning. A separate validation cohort of some 130 different subjects was used in addition to the approximately 640-subject first cohort. Every repertoire in the discovery cohort had been generated on one and the same sequencing platform. Both class I and class II loci were covered by HLA typing, at four-digit resolution. The study aimed to test whether signatures of past pathogen exposure could be identified by cataloging public T cell receptors. The later analysis used no new phenotypic data to find candidate immune exposures, relying instead on TCR beta sequences and their occurrence across donors.

This clone has only one observation. The clone's antigen remains unknown. There are no base qualities to consult, and no much larger clone falls within one base. Its CDR3 holds 15 amino acids, cysteine through phenylalanine. The entry retains the CDR3 DNA only, 45 bases that are in frame from base 1. What the work shows at the level of the full study, not this receptor alone: The only immune exposure information available for the cohort was CMV serostatus. Because HLA typing was missing for some donors at each locus, association tests included only the typed subset. The presence/absence analyses assumed that sequencing depth was roughly uniform across donors, and that assumption may not be true. Most TCR sequences were observed very rarely across donors, whereas some public TCRs were present in many individuals. Three of the identified cytomegalovirus-associated TCR beta chains were confirmed in vitro to be specific for cytomegalovirus antigens. Broadly in line with IMGT annotations, most TCR beta V segments showed up in productive rearrangements about 90% or about 30% of the time in an earlier analysis of 450 to 750 of the donors. This cohort had only TCR beta chains sequenced, and the lack of alpha or paired-chain data limited which features could be detected. In both the original and validation cohorts, the classifier was reported to diagnose cytomegalovirus status with high specificity and sensitivity. A later genetic analysis associated a missense DCLRE1C variant with V-gene and J-gene trimming of TCR beta chains, and an independent cohort replicated the association. A later analysis found that TCR association rates varied across HLA loci, with DRB1 alleles showing the most associated TCRs and HLA-C alleles the fewest. In a later genetic analysis, fewer N-insertions in productive TCRs were reported among donors in an Asian-associated ancestry cluster than the 666-donor mean. A further reported finding was that TCR beta sequences accurately predicted the HLA-A and HLA-B alleles for most subjects in the first cohort. Because counts were too low, about 18 rarely observed V segments, including chromosome 9 orphons, were excluded from the earlier analysis of roughly 580 of the donors. Assigning TCR associations to individual alleles was difficult when HLA alleles, especially DR and DQ, strongly co-occurred. Some IMGT-functional V segments, including TRBV6-2 and TRBV6-3, could not be told apart with the 87-base-pair reads, so those segments were excluded. A later analysis found that HLA-associated TCR beta chains were more clonally expanded and had lower generation probabilities than equally common non-associated chains. According to the authors, the approach could potentially be generalized to other disease states and immunological phenotypes. A later analysis associated 16,951 TCR beta sequences with specific HLA alleles at a false discovery rate of 0.05. A group of highly shared sequence variants was considered likely to be a technical artifact of the sequencing pipeline. Correlated functional status among segregating V segments might reflect linkage disequilibrium, but an unknown experimental factor could not be ruled out. The study gave a list of some 150 TCR beta chains associated with cytomegalovirus. Most CMV-associated TCR beta chains appeared to be HLA-restricted in a later analysis, and the HLA associations seemed to be driven largely by CMV exposure. A later analysis reported that several top co-occurrence clusters appeared linked to parvovirus B19, influenza, CMV and Epstein-Barr virus.

The cohort consisted of 600 to 750 healthy bone marrow donors. At the time of sampling, all cohort members were nominally healthy, though unrecorded immune exposures were likely present. The donor tested CMV seronegative, placing the donor among the roughly 350 seronegative members of the cohort. Each donor provided a peripheral blood sample, and peripheral blood mononuclear cells were used for TCR beta sequencing. Genomic DNA was extracted from the blood cell samples with the Qiagen DNeasy Blood Extraction Kit. Library generation was performed with the immunoSEQ multiplex PCR assay. For the multiplex PCR, a mixture combining 60 forward primers for TCR Vbeta segments and 13 reverse primers for TCR Jbeta segments was used. A multiplex PCR assay on genomic DNA amplified the CDR3 region of rearranged TCR beta genes. The Illumina HiSeq System was used to sequence the amplified TCR beta libraries as 87-base-pair reads. In the paper's pipeline: A later analysis counted about 80 million unique TCR beta chains across the 666 repertoires, and some 11 million of these chains were shared by at least two donors. To remove PCR and sequencing errors, raw reads were error-corrected and collapsed into unique sequences using a nearest-neighbor algorithm that merged closely related sequences. V, D and J gene segments were assigned by aligning CDR3 sequences to IMGT reference sequences. For a sequence to be retained, a match of at least six nucleotides to both a V gene segment and a J gene segment was required. A rearrangement was called productive if the CDR3 had no stop codons and remained in frame with V and J, and every other rearrangement was called non-productive. CDR3 was defined by IMGT convention, running from the second conserved V-encoded cysteine to the conserved J-encoded phenylalanine. The earlier analysis of some 580 of the donors excluded any sequence lacking an unambiguous match to a single V gene segment. An earlier analysis of over 450 of the donors classified V segments as functional when productive rearrangements were above 56.7% and as segregating when the standard deviation between donors was above 5%. A statistical classification framework was developed to diagnose cytomegalovirus status using the catalog of TCR beta chain sequences. V and J gene assignment, in a later analysis, came from comparing TCR nucleotide sequences with IMGT/GENE-DB human TR gene sequences. Using the TCRdist pipeline, a later analysis assigned CDR3 sequences along with most-parsimonious VDJ recombination scenarios. In a later analysis, each TCR beta chain was defined by its CDR3 amino acid sequence together with its V-gene family, and reads lacking a unique V-gene family were excluded. As a way to deal with suspected cross-contamination and a sequencing artifact, a later analysis dropped 500 to 700 nucleotide sequences that were highly shared and had low generation probability. For each public chain, a later analysis derived a clonal expansion index from normalized ranks of inferred template counts within each repertoire. Generation probabilities in a later analysis came from a VDJ recombination model fitted to out-of-frame rearrangements, and those results were checked against IGoR. Hypergeometric tests were used in a later analysis to score TCR-TCR, TCR-HLA and TCR-CMV co-occurrence, with a repertoire-size bias correction applied to the TCR pairs. In a later analysis, false discovery rates were estimated by permuting HLA or CMV assignments 20 times. In a later analysis, co-occurring TCRs were grouped using DBSCAN, with TCRdist sequence similarity added in when clustering inside HLA-allele-positive subsets. Repertoires with fewer than 30,000 or more than 120,000 public chains were left out of co-occurrence clustering, as were four to six repertoires with anomalous nucleotide sharing. TCRdb provides this immuneACCESS table in a form limited to in-frame rearrangements. Some clones are lacking; in checked studies, under half of them reflect an unresolved V gene, and why the rest are absent is not known. D and trimming were read from the DNA, whereas the V and J calls and clone size are those reported in that table. Here the sample has about 180,000 clones; about 80% occur a single time. The top ten constitute more than 0.45% of the sample.

This receptor was identified in a woman aged 50 to 60 in good health and CMV-seronegative. The source material was PBMCs. The V gene is TRBV21-1 and the J gene is TRBJ2-7; the tabulated D call, TRBD2, remains unverified against the DNA. TRBV21-1 is reported as a pseudogene. The encoded CDR3 is CASSRRAGTRYEQYF. The nucleotide sequence reads as follows: TGTGCCAGCAGCAGAAGGGCGGGAACCCGCTACGAGCAGTACTTC.